The clone carrying this T cell receptor (beta chain) was counted a few times. Its antigen is unidentified. This specimen belongs to a study of T cell repertoires in cytomegalovirus infection. For the study at large: CMV infection and matching HLA type were both indicated by public TCR beta signatures.

Trimming removed 7 bases from V and 5 bases from J; junction bases left unmatched: 17. The CDR3 consists of 17 residues. CDR1 is MNHEY, CDR2 SVGEGT, per germline. Each CDR3 protein gets one entry after TCRdb re-called the reads with MiXCR. The table lists 150,000 to 200,000 distinct CDR3 sequences, 17% of them singletons. Findings and caveats of the study: Across the ex vivo response, the dominant clonotypes were HLA-C-restricted CMV-specific TCR beta clonotypes. Carriage of CMV together with the relevant HLA was identifiable through cumulative public TCR beta family frequency.

The V gene is TRBV6-2 or TRBV6-3, the J gene TRBJ1-1; 9 bases agree with TRBD1. Sequenced input: CD8+ T cells from PBMCs. This TCR was recovered from a human donor in good health (CMV status not recorded). Some clones in this sample may be carry-over from other donors' samples. The CDR3 region has the DNA TGTGCCAGCACCAAATTCCGGCGACAGGGGACAGGGACTGAAGCTTTCTTT. The encoded protein is CASTKFRRQGTGTEAFF.